The entry below describes one T cell receptor beta chain. The antigen remains undetermined. The Oncomine TCR Beta short-read assay was applied to DNA of cultured CD4+ T cells. Cultures of CD4+ T cells served as the source for extracting genomic DNA. MiXCR, applied by TCRdb to the PCR reads, yields one record per CDR3 protein. The sample includes 11,000 to 15,000 distinct CDR3 sequences, roughly 75% of them seen just once. This entry comes from a study of vaccination and CD4 T cells after COVID-19. Broader study findings: The study sampled relatively few convalescent patients and omitted early post-infection timepoints.

Treatment here: roughly 11-day PBMC culture with coronavirus spike peptide pools or control peptides (ViraFEST assay). The receptor was derived from a human donor who had recovered from COVID-19. The sequencing sample was made of CD4+ T cells from blood, cultured in vitro.

CDR3 residues: CASRITGAGNQPQHF. CDR3 DNA: TGTGCCAGTAGAATTACAGGCGCCGGGAATCAGCCCCAGCATTTT. The chain combines TRBV19 with TRBJ1-5; possibly TRBD1 for D (5 bases). This CDR3 comprises 15 residues. Trimming shortened V by 6 bases and J by 4 bases, and 16 bases separated the two germline ends. CDR1 and CDR2 (germline): LNHDA, SQIVND (reference sequence).